One and the same sample provided the 15 T cell receptor beta chains below, sequenced in a study of blood T cells in healthy people across ages. Together with a sample-barcoded 5' primer, a J-beta primer mix was included in a second PCR lasting about 7 to 11 cycles. Each CDR3 protein gets one entry after TCRdb re-called the 5' RACE reads with MiXCR. The data show 750,000 to 950,000 distinct CDR3 sequences, with more than 25% seen just once and under 3% held by the top ten. These same data were also listed under a study on T cells of mothers and their children.

Sequenced material: blood. The source is a boy aged 5 to 17 in good health.

The rearrangement links TRBV19 to TRBJ2-5, with D unclear. With the DNA end fitting TRBJ2-1 better, the J assignment may be wrong. Germline loops: CDR1 LNHDA, CDR2 SQIVND (reference sequence). The CDR3 extends over 15 amino acids. CDR3 loop: CASSIDGNRHNEQFF. The CDR3 DNA follows: TGTGCCAGTAGTATAGATGGCAACAGACACAATGAGCAGTTCTTC.

This clonotype came up a few times. V is TRBV6-6 and J is TRBJ2-7; TRBD1 matches 8 bases. This CDR3 is 15 amino acids long. Germline-derived CDR1 and CDR2 are MNHNY and SVGAGI (reference sequence). V was clipped by 2 bases and J by 0 bases; unmatched bases: 3. The DNA of the CDR3 is TGTGCCAGCAGTTACCCACAGGGGGGCTCCTACGAGCAGTACTTC. Its translation: CASSYPQGGSYEQYF.

The chain employs TRBV20-1 and TRBJ2-5, with no clear D. Trimming took off 2 bases at V and 2 bases at J, with 6 bases between the two ends. The germline V gene encodes CDR1 DFQATT and CDR2 SNEGSKA (reference sequence). CDR3 length: 12 residues. The CDR3 sequence is CSARTPQETQYF. CDR3 DNA sequence: TGCAGTGCTAGAACCCCGCAAGAGACCCAGTACTTC.

This clonotype was counted ten times or more. The V call is TRBV28, the J call TRBJ2-5; 8 bases match TRBD1. Germline trimming cut 8 bases from V and 5 bases from J; bases unmatched to any gene: 7. The CDR3 contains 13 residues. Germline-derived CDR1 and CDR2 are MDHEN and SYDVKM. The CDR3 sequence: CASDRGRLETQYF. CDR3 bases: TGTGCCAGCGACAGGGGAAGGTTGGAGACCCAGTACTTC.

This clonotype was recorded a few times. The chain combines TRBV15 with TRBJ1-4; D gene ambiguous. The CDR3 length is 15 residues. Germline values: CDR1 LNHNV, CDR2 YYDKDF (reference sequence). V was trimmed by 1 base and J by 2 bases, leaving 8 bases between them. The CDR3 loop is CATSRGIRTNEKLFF. Here the CDR3 DNA reads TGTGCCACCAGCAGAGGGATTCGGACTAATGAAAAACTGTTTTTT. Combining the CDR3 with reference TRBV15 and TRBJ1-4 gives the whole variable domain DAMVIQNPRYQVTQFGKPVTLSCSQTLNHNVMYWYQQKSSQAPKLLFHYYDKDFNNEADTPDNFQSRRPNTSFCFLDIRSPGLGDTAMYLCATSRGIRTNEKLFFGSGTQLSVL.

The genes are TRBV20-1 and TRBJ2-5; the D gene is possibly TRBD2 (7 bases). CDR1 and CDR2 (germline): DFQATT, SNEGSKA (reference sequence). The CDR3 has 15 residues. The V end was cut by 3 bases, the J end by 1 base, with 15 bases between. This CDR3 is CSASGRGAAQETQYF. The DNA for the CDR3 is TGCAGTGCTAGTGGGAGGGGGGCAGCCCAAGAGACCCAGTACTTC.

The CDR3 reads CASSQGGQGDPGELFF. Here the CDR3 DNA reads TGCGCCAGCAGCCAAGGCGGACAGGGGGACCCCGGGGAGCTGTTTTTT. The chain combines TRBV4-1 with TRBJ2-2; 10 bases agree with TRBD1. V lost 1 base and J lost 6; bases outside the gene matches: 5. The V gene's germline CDR1 is MGHRA and CDR2 YSYEKL. The CDR3 is 16 residues long.

CDR3 sequence (DNA): TGCAGTACGGAGGTGCGTGGAGAGACCCAGTACTTC. Its protein is CSTEVRGETQYF. This chain links TRBV29-1 with TRBJ2-5; maybe TRBD2 (5 bases). The CDR3 spans 12 residues. Germline V gene sequence: CDR1 SQVTM, CDR2 ANQGSEA. Supplemented by reference TRBV29-1 and TRBJ2-5, the full variable domain reads SAVISQKPSRDICQRGTSLTIQCQVDSQVTMMFWYRQQPGQSLTLIATANQGSEATYESGFVIDKFPISRPNLTFSTLTVSNMSPEDSSIYLCSTEVRGETQYFGPGTRLLVL.

The chain employs TRBV30 and TRBJ1-6; the D gene is possibly TRBD1 (5 bases). Looked up from germline, CDR1 is GTSNPN and CDR2 is SVGIG (reference sequence). V was trimmed by 3 bases and J by 8 bases, leaving 5 bases between them. The CDR3 runs 11 residues. CDR3 amino acids: CAWSRDSPLHF. In DNA, the CDR3 is TGTGCCTGGAGCAGGGATTCACCCCTCCACTTT. Using reference TRBV30 and TRBJ1-6 for the parts outside the CDR3, the full variable domain is SQTIHQWPATLVQPVGSPLSLECTVEGTSNPNLYWYRQAAGRGLQLLFYSVGIGQISSEVPQNLSASRPQDRQFILSSKKLLLSDSGFYLCAWSRDSPLHFGNGTRLTVT.

This clonotype was found a few times. This sequence joins TRBV20-1 and TRBJ2-1; D is unclear. V lost 6 bases and J lost 4, with 4 bases in between. The CDR3 consists of 10 residues. Germline V lookup: CDR1 DFQATT, CDR2 SNEGSKA (reference sequence). Here the CDR3 DNA reads TGCAGTGCCCCTTACAATGAGCAGTTCTTC. This encodes CSAPYNEQFF.

J is TRBJ1-2 and V is TRBV7-2, with D perhaps matching TRBD1 (5 bases). Trimming took 1 base from V and 5 from J, leaving 14 bases between them. The CDR3 spans 15 residues. Germline loops: CDR1 SGHTA, CDR2 FQGNSA. The CDR3, as DNA: TGTGCCAGCAGCTTAGATCAGGGAAGAAGATATGGCTACACCTTC. Translated, it gives CASSLDQGRRYGYTF.

This clonotype was seen only a few times. The CDR3 region has the DNA TGCAGTGCGGGGGCCGATGAGACCCAGTACTTC. Translated, it gives CSAGADETQYF. The chain couples TRBV20-1 to TRBJ2-1; perhaps TRBD1 as D (6 bases). The better agreement between TRBJ2-5 and the DNA end casts doubt on the J call. Germline V gives CDR1 DFQATT, CDR2 SNEGSKA (reference sequence). The CDR3 sequence is 11 residues long.

The table lists this clonotype with a few counts. One junction end does not reproduce the germline sequence, and a read error may be involved. V usage is TRBV18 and J usage is TRBJ2-5, with D tentatively TRBD1 (5 bases). The CDR3 covers 14 residues. Germline V lookup: CDR1 KGHSH, CDR2 LQKENI. In DNA form, the CDR3 reads TGTGCCAGCACACCAAGTCGACAGCAAGAGACCCAGTACTTC. This encodes CASTPSRQQETQYF.

This rearrangement joins TRBV12-3 or TRBV12-4 to TRBJ2-5; D might be TRBD1 (5 bases). The CDR3 extends over 14 amino acids. The germline V and J ends were trimmed by 4 bases and 5 bases, with 14 bases remaining between them. The DNA for the CDR3 is TGTGCCAGCAGTTCACGAGACAGTCCCGAGACCCAGTACTTC. Protein product: CASSSRDSPETQYF.

This clonotype was seen a few times. This sequence joins TRBV10-3 and TRBJ2-5; D remains ambiguous. Germline CDR1 is ENHRY and CDR2 is SYGVKD. V was shortened by 3 bases and J by 4 bases, with 9 bases between the two germline ends. This CDR3 has 13 residues. The CDR3 is CAISDFSAETQYF. In DNA, the CDR3 is TGTGCCATCAGTGACTTTAGTGCAGAGACCCAGTACTTC.